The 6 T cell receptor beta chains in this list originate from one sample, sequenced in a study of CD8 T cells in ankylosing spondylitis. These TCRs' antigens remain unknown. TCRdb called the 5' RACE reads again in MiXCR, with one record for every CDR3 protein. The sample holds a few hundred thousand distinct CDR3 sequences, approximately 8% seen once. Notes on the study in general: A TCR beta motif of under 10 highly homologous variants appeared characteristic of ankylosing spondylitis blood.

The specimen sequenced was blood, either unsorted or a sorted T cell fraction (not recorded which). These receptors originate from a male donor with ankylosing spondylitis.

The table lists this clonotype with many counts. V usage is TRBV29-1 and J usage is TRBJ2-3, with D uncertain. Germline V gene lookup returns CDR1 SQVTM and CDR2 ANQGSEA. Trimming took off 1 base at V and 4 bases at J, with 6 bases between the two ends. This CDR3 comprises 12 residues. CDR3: CSVEGFPDTQYF. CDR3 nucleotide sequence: TGCAGCGTTGAAGGGTTCCCAGATACGCAGTATTTT.

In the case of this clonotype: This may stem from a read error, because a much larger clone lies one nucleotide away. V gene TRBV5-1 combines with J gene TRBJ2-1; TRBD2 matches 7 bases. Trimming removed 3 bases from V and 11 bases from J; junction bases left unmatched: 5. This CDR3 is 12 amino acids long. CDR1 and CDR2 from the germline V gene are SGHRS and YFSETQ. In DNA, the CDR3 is TGCGCCAGCAGCTGGGCTAGCGGAAAGCAGTTCTTC. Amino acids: CASSWASGKQFF. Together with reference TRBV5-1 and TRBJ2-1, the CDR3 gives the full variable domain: KAGVTQTPRYLIKTRGQQVTLSCSPISGHRSVSWYQQTPGQGLQFLFEYFSETQRNKGNFPGRFSGRQFSNSRSEMNVSTLELGDSALYLCASSWASGKQFFGPGTRLTVL.

CDR3 sequence reads: CSASAPGRGYNEQFF. CDR3 coding DNA: TGCAGTGCTAGTGCCCCTGGGAGGGGTTACAATGAGCAGTTCTTC. V gene TRBV20-1 combines with J gene TRBJ2-1; TRBD2 matches at 7 bases. J was trimmed by 4 bases and V by 3 bases; bases with no gene match: 9. The germline gives CDR1 DFQATT, CDR2 SNEGSKA (reference sequence). The CDR3 sequence is 15 residues long.

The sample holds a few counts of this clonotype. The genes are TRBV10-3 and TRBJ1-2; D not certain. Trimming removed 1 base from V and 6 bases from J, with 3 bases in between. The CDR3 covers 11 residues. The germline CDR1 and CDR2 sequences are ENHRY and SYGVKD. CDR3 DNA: TGTGCCATCAGTGAGTGGGATGGCTACACCTTC. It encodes CAISEWDGYTF.

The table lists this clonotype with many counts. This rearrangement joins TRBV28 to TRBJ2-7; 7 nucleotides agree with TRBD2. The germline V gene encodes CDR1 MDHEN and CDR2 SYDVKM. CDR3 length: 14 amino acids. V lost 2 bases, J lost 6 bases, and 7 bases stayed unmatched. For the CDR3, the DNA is TGTGCCAGCAGTTTACGAGGGAGGGCCAGCGAGCAGTACTTC. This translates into CASSLRGRASEQYF. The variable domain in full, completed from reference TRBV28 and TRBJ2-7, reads DVKVTQSSRYLVKRTGEKVFLECVQDMDHENMFWYRQDPGLGLRLIYFSYDVKMKEKGDIPEGYSVSREKKERFSLILESASTNQTSMYLCASSLRGRASEQYFGPGTRLTVT.

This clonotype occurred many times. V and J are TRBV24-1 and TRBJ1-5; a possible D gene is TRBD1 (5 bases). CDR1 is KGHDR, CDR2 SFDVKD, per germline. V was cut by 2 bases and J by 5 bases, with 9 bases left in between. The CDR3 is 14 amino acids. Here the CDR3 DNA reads TGTGCCACCAGTGATTCAGGGCGGTATCAGCCCCAGCATTTT. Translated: CATSDSGRYQPQHF.